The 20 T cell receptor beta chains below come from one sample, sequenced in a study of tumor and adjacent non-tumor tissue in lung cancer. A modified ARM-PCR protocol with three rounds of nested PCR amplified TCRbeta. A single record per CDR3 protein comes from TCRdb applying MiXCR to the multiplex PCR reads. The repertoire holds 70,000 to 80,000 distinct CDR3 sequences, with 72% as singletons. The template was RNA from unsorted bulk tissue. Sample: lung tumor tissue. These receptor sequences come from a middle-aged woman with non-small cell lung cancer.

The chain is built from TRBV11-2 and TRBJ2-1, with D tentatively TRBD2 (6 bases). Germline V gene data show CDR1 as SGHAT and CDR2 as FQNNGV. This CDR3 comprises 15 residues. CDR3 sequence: CVNSPSLASVHEQFF. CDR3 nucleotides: TGTGTCAACAGCCCGTCTTTGGCTAGCGTTCATGAGCAGTTCTTC.

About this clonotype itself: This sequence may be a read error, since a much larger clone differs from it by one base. The CDR3 nucleotides are TGCAGTGCTAGAGAAATTAGCGGGAGATCCTACAATGAGCAGTCCTTC. Translating it yields CSAREISGRSYNEQSF. This rearrangement joins TRBV20-1 to TRBJ2-1; TRBD2 matches at 9 bases. This CDR3 comprises 16 residues. The germline CDR1 and CDR2 sequences are DFQATT and SNEGSKA (reference sequence).

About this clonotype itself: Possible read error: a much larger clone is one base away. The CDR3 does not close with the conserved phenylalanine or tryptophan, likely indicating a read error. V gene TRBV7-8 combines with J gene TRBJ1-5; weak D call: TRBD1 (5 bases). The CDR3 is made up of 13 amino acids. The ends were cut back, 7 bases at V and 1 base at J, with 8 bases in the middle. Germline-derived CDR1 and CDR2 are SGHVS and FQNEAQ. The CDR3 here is CASTYRSNQPQHY. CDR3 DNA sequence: TGTGCCAGCACCTACAGGAGCAATCAGCCCCAGCATTAT.

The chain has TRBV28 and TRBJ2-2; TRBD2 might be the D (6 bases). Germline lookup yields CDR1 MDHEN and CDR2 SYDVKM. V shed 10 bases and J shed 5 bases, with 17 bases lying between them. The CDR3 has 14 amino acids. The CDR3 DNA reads TGTGCCATCAACTACGGGACTGAGACCGGGGAGCTGTTTTTT. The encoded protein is CAINYGTETGELFF.

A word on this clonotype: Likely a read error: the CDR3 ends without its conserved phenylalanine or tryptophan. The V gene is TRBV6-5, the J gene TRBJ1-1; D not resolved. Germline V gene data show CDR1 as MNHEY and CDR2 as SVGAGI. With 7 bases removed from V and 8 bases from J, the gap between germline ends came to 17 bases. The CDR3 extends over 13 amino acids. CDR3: CASNNGPAQEAFS. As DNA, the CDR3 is TGTGCCAGCAACAATGGGCCAGCTCAAGAAGCTTTCTCC.

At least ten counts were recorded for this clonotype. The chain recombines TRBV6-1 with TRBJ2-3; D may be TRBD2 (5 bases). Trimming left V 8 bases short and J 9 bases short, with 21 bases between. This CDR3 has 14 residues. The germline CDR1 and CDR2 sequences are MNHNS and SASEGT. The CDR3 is CASRGLLNPGTQYF. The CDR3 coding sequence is TGTGCCAGCCGCGGGTTACTGAATCCAGGAACGCAGTATTTT.

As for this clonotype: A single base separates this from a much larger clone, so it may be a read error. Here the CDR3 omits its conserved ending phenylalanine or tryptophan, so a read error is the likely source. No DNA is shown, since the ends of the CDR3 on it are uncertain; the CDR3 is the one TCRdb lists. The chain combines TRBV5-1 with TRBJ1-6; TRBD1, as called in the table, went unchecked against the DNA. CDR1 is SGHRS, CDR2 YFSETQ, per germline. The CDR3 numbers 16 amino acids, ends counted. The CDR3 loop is CASRVDPGTGYSPFHL.

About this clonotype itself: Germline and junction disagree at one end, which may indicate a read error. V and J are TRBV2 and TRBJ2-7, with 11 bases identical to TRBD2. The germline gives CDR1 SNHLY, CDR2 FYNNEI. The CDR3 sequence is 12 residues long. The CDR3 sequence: CAASGGSYEHYF. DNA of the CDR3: TGTGCCGCTAGCGGGGGGTCTTACGAGCATTACTTC.

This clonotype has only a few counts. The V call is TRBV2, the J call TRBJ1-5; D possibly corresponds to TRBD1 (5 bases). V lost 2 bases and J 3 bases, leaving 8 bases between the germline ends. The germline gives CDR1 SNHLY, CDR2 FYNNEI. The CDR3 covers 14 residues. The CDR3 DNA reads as TGTGCCAGCAGTGAAAACAGGCACAATCAGCCCCAGCATTTT. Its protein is CASSENRHNQPQHF.

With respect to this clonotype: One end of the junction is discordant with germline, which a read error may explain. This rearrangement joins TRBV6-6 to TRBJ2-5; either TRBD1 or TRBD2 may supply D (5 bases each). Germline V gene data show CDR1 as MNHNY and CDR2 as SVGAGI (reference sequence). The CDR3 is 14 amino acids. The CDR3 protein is CTSSYSMGTETQYF. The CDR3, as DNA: TGTACCAGCAGTTACTCGATGGGGACCGAGACCCAGTACTTC.

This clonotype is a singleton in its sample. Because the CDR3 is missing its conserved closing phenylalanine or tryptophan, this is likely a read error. CDR3 DNA: TGTGCCAACAGACCCAGGGACGGGCACTACGAGCAGTACCTC. Translated: CANRPRDGHYEQYL. The J gene is TRBJ2-7, the V gene TRBV6-6; D possibly uses TRBD1 or TRBD2 (5 bases each). The CDR3 spans 14 residues. The V end was cut by 10 bases, the J end by 3 bases, with 19 bases between. Germline CDR1 and CDR2: MNHNY and SVGAGI (reference sequence).

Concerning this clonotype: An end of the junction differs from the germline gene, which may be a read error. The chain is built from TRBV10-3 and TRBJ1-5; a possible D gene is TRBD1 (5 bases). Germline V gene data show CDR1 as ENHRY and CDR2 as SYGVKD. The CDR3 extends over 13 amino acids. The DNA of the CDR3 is TGTGTCATCAGTAAGGGGCAATATCAGTCCCAGCATTTT. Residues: CVISKGQYQSQHF.

For the CDR3, the DNA is TGCGCCAGCAGCTTGGACCCACCACCGGAGACCCAGTACTTC. Amino acid sequence: CASSLDPPPETQYF. This chain joins TRBV5-1 and TRBJ2-5; no firm D call. The V gene's germline CDR1 is SGHRS and CDR2 YFSETQ. This CDR3 region has 14 residues. Between the trimmed V and J ends, which lost 0 bases and 5 bases, there was a span of 11 bases.

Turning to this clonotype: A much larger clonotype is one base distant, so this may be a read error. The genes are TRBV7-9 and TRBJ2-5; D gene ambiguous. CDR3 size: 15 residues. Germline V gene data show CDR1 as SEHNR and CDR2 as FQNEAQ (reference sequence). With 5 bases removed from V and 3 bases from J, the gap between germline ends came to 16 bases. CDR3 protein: CASSPTLGGEETQYF. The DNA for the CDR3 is TGTGCCAGCAGCCCGACCTTAGGCGGAGAAGAGACCCAGTACTTC.

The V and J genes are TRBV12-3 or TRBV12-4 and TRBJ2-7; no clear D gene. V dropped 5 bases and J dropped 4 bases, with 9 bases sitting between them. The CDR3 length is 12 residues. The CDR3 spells CASSRETYEQYF. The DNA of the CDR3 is TGTGCCAGCAGTCGTGAGACTTACGAGCAGTACTTC.

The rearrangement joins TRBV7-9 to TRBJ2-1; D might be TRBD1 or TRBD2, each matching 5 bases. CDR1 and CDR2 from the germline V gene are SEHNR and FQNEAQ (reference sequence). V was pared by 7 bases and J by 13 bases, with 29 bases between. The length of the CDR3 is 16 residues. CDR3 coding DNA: TGTGCCAGCATCTACCGGGACCACTCAACGCACACTGACCAGTTCTTC. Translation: CASIYRDHSTHTDQFF. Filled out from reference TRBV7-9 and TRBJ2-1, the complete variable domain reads DTGVSQNPRHKITKRGQNVTFRCDPISEHNRLYWYRQTLGQGPEFLTYFQNEAQLEKSRLLSDRFSAERPKGSFSTLEIQRTEQGDSAMYLCASIYRDHSTHTDQFFGPGTRLTVL.

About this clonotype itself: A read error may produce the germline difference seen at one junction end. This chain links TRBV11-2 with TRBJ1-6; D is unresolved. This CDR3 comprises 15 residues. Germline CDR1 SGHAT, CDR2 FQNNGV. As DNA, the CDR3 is TGTGCCAGCAACTTAGCCTCTGGGAATAATTCACCCCCCCACTTT. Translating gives CASNLASGNNSPPHF.

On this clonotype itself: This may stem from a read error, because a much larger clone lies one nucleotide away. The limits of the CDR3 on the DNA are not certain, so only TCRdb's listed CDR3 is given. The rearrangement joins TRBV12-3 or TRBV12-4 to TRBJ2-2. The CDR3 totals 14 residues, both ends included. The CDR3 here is CASILAANTGELFF.

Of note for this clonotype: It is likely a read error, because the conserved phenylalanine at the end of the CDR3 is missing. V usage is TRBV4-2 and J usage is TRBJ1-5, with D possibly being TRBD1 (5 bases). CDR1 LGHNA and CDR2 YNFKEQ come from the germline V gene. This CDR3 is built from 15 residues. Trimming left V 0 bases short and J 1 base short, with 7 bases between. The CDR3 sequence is CASSQDGASNQPQHY. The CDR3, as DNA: TGTGCCAGCAGCCAAGACGGGGCCAGCAATCAGCCCCAGCATTAT.

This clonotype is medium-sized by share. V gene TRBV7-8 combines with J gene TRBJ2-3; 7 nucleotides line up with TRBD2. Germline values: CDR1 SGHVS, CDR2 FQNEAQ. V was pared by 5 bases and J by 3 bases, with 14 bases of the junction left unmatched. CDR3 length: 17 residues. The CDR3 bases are TGTGCCAGCAGCCTTTACGGTCTAGCGGCGGAGACAGATACGCAGTATTTT. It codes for CASSLYGLAAETDTQYF.